A single sample is the source of the 7 T cell receptor beta chains below, sequenced in a study of T cells in women clearing cervical HPV infection. Sequencing used immunoSEQ multiplex PCR; TCRdb keeps in-frame clones, though not all of them. This sample contains tens of thousands of clones. Sample: blood buffy coat. These receptors all stem from a woman between 18 and 75 years old with a cervical HPV16 infection that either progressed to CIN3+ or cleared (not recorded which).

Concerning this clone: With the read ending 3 residues before the CDR3 end, the germline J gene is used to fill in that end. The V and J genes are TRBV7-2 and TRBJ2-5; D possibly corresponds to TRBD1 (6 bases). Trimming left V 5 bases short and J 4 bases short, with 17 bases between. The CDR3 length is 15 residues. Germline lookup yields CDR1 SGHTA and CDR2 FQGNSA. CDR3 amino acids: CASSLRGTRGETQYF. Partial CDR3 DNA: TGTGCCAGCAGCCTGAGGGGGACCAGGGGAGAGACC. Variable domain in full (rest from reference TRBV7-2 and TRBJ2-5): GAGVSQSPSNKVTEKGKDVELRCDPISGHTALYWYRQSLGQGLEFLIYFQGNSAPDKSGLPSDRFSAERTGGSVSTLTIQRTQQEDSAVYLCASSLRGTRGETQYFGPGTRLLVL.

Concerning this clone: The read comes to an end 3 residues before the CDR3 does, leaving the germline J gene to fill in the end. This chain links TRBV2 with TRBJ2-7; D gene uncertain. CDR1 is SNHLY, CDR2 FYNNEI, per germline. V was cut by 4 bases and J by 2 bases, with 18 bases left in between. The CDR3 runs 16 residues. Incomplete CDR3 DNA: TGTGCCAGCAGTGGTAGTGCGTCCCCGGGTACCTACGAG. It encodes CASSGSASPGTYE. The complete CDR3 protein is CASSGSASPGTYEQYF.

A note on this clone: The read ends 3 residues early relative to the CDR3; the germline J gene fills the gap. V usage is TRBV18 and J usage is TRBJ2-4, with D perhaps TRBD2 (7 bases). Germline values: CDR1 KGHSH, CDR2 LQKENI. This CDR3 contains 14 residues. CDR3 loop: CASSPQPGGGGQYF. CDR3 DNA (partial): TGTGCCAGCTCACCCCAGCCGGGGGGAGGGGGT.

Worth noting for this clone: The CDR3 end is not reached by the read, which stops 3 residues before it; the germline J gene fills it in. This rearrangement joins TRBV10-1 to TRBJ1-1; the D gene is possibly TRBD1 (5 bases). Between the trimmed V and J ends, which lost 9 bases and 3 bases, there was a span of 14 bases. Germline assignment: CDR1 WNHNN and CDR2 SYGVQD (reference sequence). This CDR3 region has 13 residues. CDR3 loop: CARDQGGDTEAFF. The covered CDR3 bases are TGCGCCAGAGACCAGGGTGGAGACACTGAA.

In the case of this clone: The sequence runs out 3 residues before the end of the CDR3; the remainder is reconstructed from the germline J gene. The V and J genes are TRBV2 and TRBJ1-2; D may be TRBD1 (5 bases). CDR1 is SNHLY, CDR2 FYNNEI, per germline. CDR3 length: 15 amino acids. The V end was cut by 0 bases, the J end by 6 bases, with 14 bases between. CDR3 in amino acids: CASSEAPQAGDGYTF. The DNA read from the CDR3 is TGTGCCAGCAGTGAAGCCCCACAAGCGGGGGATGGC.

About this clone: The observed sequence ends 3 residues before the CDR3 terminus, with the missing tail filled in from the germline J gene. The V call is TRBV7-9, the J call TRBJ1-1; TRBD1 agrees at 7 bases. CDR1 is SEHNR, CDR2 FQNEAQ, per germline (reference sequence). V was pared by 4 bases and J by 2 bases, with 4 bases of the junction left unmatched. This CDR3 comprises 14 residues. The CDR3 sequence: CASSSGQPNTEAFF. The DNA read from the CDR3 is TGTGCCAGCAGCTCGGGACAGCCAAACACTGAA. The full variable domain, its missing parts supplied by reference TRBV7-9 and TRBJ1-1, is DTGVSQNPRHKITKRGQNVTFRCDPISEHNRLYWYRQTLGQGPEFLTYFQNEAQLEKSRLLSDRFSAERPKGSFSTLEIQRTEQGDSAMYLCASSSGQPNTEAFFGQGTRLTVV.

About this clone itself: The CDR3 end is not reached by the read, which stops 3 residues before it; the germline J gene fills it in. V and J are TRBV6-1 and TRBJ2-7; unclear D gene. Looked up from germline, CDR1 is MNHNS and CDR2 is SASEGT. This CDR3 is built from 15 residues. V lost 0 bases to trimming and J lost 1 base, with 10 bases between them. CDR3 loop: CASSEAAQRSYEQYF. The sequenced CDR3 bases are TGTGCCAGCAGTGAAGCGGCACAGAGATCCTACGAG.